The next 27 T cell receptor beta chains were all read from a single sample in a study of T-cell memory formation after mild COVID-19. TCRdb reprocessed the 5' RACE reads with MiXCR, giving one entry per CDR3 protein. The data show tens of thousands of distinct CDR3 sequences, about an eighth seen once. Sequenced sample: PBMCs or a T cell subset sorted from them (not recorded which). These receptors originate from an adult woman who had mild COVID-19 (a few samples of this study predate the infection). Cell type and time point are not known.

The chain links TRBV12-3 or TRBV12-4 to TRBJ1-3; D is ambiguous. V was cut by 6 bases and J by 0 bases, with 18 bases left in between. CDR3 length: 17 residues. CDR3 protein: CASSLDSTPSSGNTIYF. CDR3 DNA sequence: TGTGCCAGCAGCCTTGATTCTACACCGAGCTCTGGAAACACCATATATTTT.

In its sample, this clonotype was seen a few times. The rearrangement links TRBV7-8 to TRBJ2-1; D could derive from TRBD1 or TRBD2 (5 bases each). Trimming stripped 6 bases from V and 3 bases from J, with 15 bases between. The CDR3 is made up of 15 amino acids. CDR1 and CDR2 (germline): SGHVS, FQNEAQ. CDR3 DNA sequence: TGTGCCAGCAGACCACGGGACCGCGTCTACAATGAGCAGTTCTTC. Protein: CASRPRDRVYNEQFF. The complete variable domain, with remaining parts taken from reference TRBV7-8 and TRBJ2-1, reads GAGVSQSPRYKVAKRGQDVALRCDPISGHVSLFWYQQALGQGPEFLTYFQNEAQLDKSGLPSDRFFAERPEGSVSTLKIQRTQQEDSAVYLCASRPRDRVYNEQFFGPGTRLTVL.

This clonotype was observed a handful of times. The chain carries TRBV5-1 and TRBJ2-7; no clear D. Germline V gene sequence: CDR1 SGHRS, CDR2 YFSETQ. Trimming pared 6 bases from V and 3 bases from J, leaving 16 bases between. The CDR3 has 14 amino acids. CDR3 sequence reads: CASTLQGNGYEQYF. CDR3 DNA: TGCGCCAGCACACTGCAAGGGAACGGCTACGAGCAGTACTTC.

This clonotype turned up a few times. The chain links TRBV30 to TRBJ1-1, with D possibly being TRBD1 (5 bases). Per the germline V gene, CDR1 is GTSNPN and CDR2 is SVGIG (reference sequence). V was trimmed by 0 bases and J by 4 bases, leaving 9 bases between them. There are 13 residues in the CDR3. The CDR3 nucleotides are TGTGCCTGGAGTGTCGGCCAGGGCACTGAAGCTTTCTTT. Its translation: CAWSVGQGTEAFF.

This clonotype was counted between two and nine times. This rearrangement joins TRBV5-6 to TRBJ2-1; TRBD2 matches at 7 bases. The CDR3 loop spans 12 amino acids. V lost 2 bases to trimming and J lost 10 bases; unmatched junction nucleotides: 3. The germline CDR1 and CDR2 sequences are SGHDT and YYEEEE. CDR3 in amino acids: CASSFGRDEQFF. As DNA, the CDR3 is TGTGCCAGCAGCTTTGGGAGGGACGAGCAGTTCTTC.

This clonotype was counted only a few times. The chain joins TRBV6-2 or TRBV6-3 to TRBJ2-1; perhaps D is TRBD1 or TRBD2 (5 bases each). The CDR3 runs 17 residues. The germline V and J ends were trimmed by 2 bases and 6 bases, with 20 bases remaining between them. Per germline, CDR1 MNHEY and CDR2 SVGEGT. In DNA, the CDR3 is TGTGCCAGCAGTTACAGAGGGGCCGGGACCCCAACCAATGAGCAGTTCTTC. Protein product: CASSYRGAGTPTNEQFF.

This clonotype has only a few counts. The chain uses TRBV20-1 and TRBJ2-3; possible D gene TRBD2, 5 bases. Germline loops: CDR1 DFQATT, CDR2 SNEGSKA (reference sequence). CDR3 size: 16 residues. Trimming left V 0 bases short and J 2 bases short, with 15 bases between. The CDR3 reads CSARDRERLDTDTQYF. For the CDR3, the DNA is TGCAGTGCTAGAGATAGGGAGCGTCTCGACACAGATACGCAGTATTTT.

V and J are TRBV4-1 and TRBJ2-1, with D perhaps matching TRBD2 (5 bases). Germline V gives CDR1 MGHRA, CDR2 YSYEKL. Trimming cost V 0 bases and J 8 bases, with 17 bases left between them. The CDR3 covers 16 residues. The CDR3 coding sequence is TGCGCCAGCAGCCAAGATGGGGAACTAGTGATCGATGAGCAGTTCTTC. Translating gives CASSQDGELVIDEQFF.

The CDR3 here is CASSSAPNRNYEQYF. CDR3 nucleotides: TGTGCCAGCAGCTCCGCCCCCAACCGAAACTACGAGCAGTACTTC. The rearrangement joins TRBV11-2 to TRBJ2-7; no reliable D call. From germline, CDR1 is SGHAT and CDR2 FQNNGV. V gave up 4 bases and J gave up 3 bases, with 16 bases separating them. This CDR3 spans 15 amino acids. Combining the CDR3 with reference TRBV11-2 and TRBJ2-7 gives the whole variable domain EAGVAQSPRYKIIEKRQSVAFWCNPISGHATLYWYQQILGQGPKLLIQFQNNGVVDDSQLPKDRFSAERLKGVDSTLKIQPAKLEDSAVYLCASSSAPNRNYEQYFGPGTRLTVT.

The rearrangement uses TRBV4-2 and TRBJ2-1, with 10 bases identical to TRBD2. CDR3 length: 17 amino acids. Germline assignment: CDR1 LGHNA and CDR2 YNFKEQ. V dropped 6 bases and J dropped 1; count of bases not matched to a gene: 9. The CDR3 DNA follows: TGTGCCAGCAGGAAGAAAAGCGGGGGGGCATCCTACAATGAGCAGTTCTTC. Amino acids: CASRKKSGGASYNEQFF.

The genes are TRBV11-2 and TRBJ2-7; possibly TRBD2 for D (5 bases). Germline values: CDR1 SGHAT, CDR2 FQNNGV. This CDR3 is built from 13 residues. Trimming cost V 1 base and J 2 bases, with 6 bases left between them. The CDR3 sequence: CASSLARAYEQYF. The CDR3 bases are TGTGCCAGCAGCTTAGCGAGGGCCTACGAGCAGTACTTC.

The rearrangement joins TRBV21-1 to TRBJ2-6. TRBV21-1 is annotated as a pseudogene. CDR3 length: 16 residues. The CDR3, as DNA: TGTGCCAGCAGCAAAGGGTTGCTCTCTGGGGCCAACGTCCTGACTTTC. Protein: CASSKGLLSGANVLTF.

The chain combines TRBV7-8 with TRBJ2-2; 7 nucleotides agree with TRBD1. The CDR3 has 16 amino acids. The germline CDR1 and CDR2 sequences are SGHVS and FQNEAQ. The trim removed 2 bases at V and 2 bases at J, leaving 5 bases unmatched. CDR3 protein: CASSLRGRGNTGELFF. CDR3 nucleotides: TGTGCCAGCAGCTTAAGGGGGCGCGGAAACACCGGGGAGCTGTTTTTT.

This clonotype was observed a few times. V gene TRBV11-2 combines with J gene TRBJ2-3; 12 bases are shared with TRBD2. Germline trimming cut 4 bases from V and 5 bases from J; bases unmatched to any gene: 10. This CDR3 has 17 amino acids. Per germline, CDR1 SGHAT and CDR2 FQNNGV. The CDR3 loop is CASSSDWTSGDIDTQYF. In nucleotides, the CDR3 is TGTGCCAGCAGCTCCGATTGGACTAGCGGGGATATAGATACGCAGTATTTT.

In this sample, this clonotype turned up once. CDR3 sequence reads: CASSIDLQGVAGELFF. The CDR3 nucleotides read TGTGCCAGTAGTATAGATCTTCAGGGGGTTGCCGGGGAGCTGTTTTTT. This chain uses TRBV19 with TRBJ2-2; 7 nucleotides match TRBD1. V was pared by 0 bases and J by 6 bases, with 7 bases of the junction left unmatched. Germline V gives CDR1 LNHDA, CDR2 SQIVND (reference sequence). The CDR3 covers 16 residues.

Only a few counts were recorded for this clonotype. V and J are TRBV5-1 and TRBJ2-7, with TRBD1 matching 9 bases. From germline, CDR1 is SGHRS and CDR2 YFSETQ. This CDR3 is built from 15 residues. Germline trimming cut 3 bases from V and 6 bases from J; bases unmatched to any gene: 10. Here the CDR3 reads CASSYRDRELREQYF. The DNA of the CDR3 is TGCGCCAGCAGCTACCGGGACAGGGAACTCCGCGAGCAGTACTTC.

This clonotype turned up a few times. CDR3 sequence reads: CASSQGTGENNEQFF. The CDR3 DNA is TGCGCCAGCAGCCAGGGGACAGGGGAGAACAATGAGCAGTTCTTC. The chain is built from TRBV4-3 and TRBJ2-1; 10 bases map to TRBD1. V shed 3 bases, J shed 5 bases, and the junction held 4 bases outside the gene matches. Germline V gene lookup returns CDR1 LGHNA and CDR2 YSLEER. The CDR3 runs 15 residues.

The chain employs TRBV6-5 and TRBJ1-5; tentatively, D is TRBD1 (5 bases). The CDR3 sequence is 14 residues long. V shed 4 bases and J shed 0 bases, with 7 bases lying between them. Looked up from germline, CDR1 is MNHEY and CDR2 is SVGAGI. The chain's CDR3 is CASSSGYSNQPQHF. As DNA, the CDR3 is TGTGCCAGCAGTTCAGGGTATAGCAATCAGCCCCAGCATTTT.

This clonotype was observed a few times. The rearrangement joins TRBV2 to TRBJ1-2, with a possible D match to TRBD1 (6 bases). The V end was cut by 4 bases, the J end by 4 bases, with 22 bases between. The CDR3 sequence is 17 residues long. The germline CDR1 and CDR2 sequences are SNHLY and FYNNEI. Here the CDR3 DNA reads TGTGCCAGCAGTGGGGCCGGTGCGGGGGGCGATATCTATGGCTACACCTTC. This codes for CASSGAGAGGDIYGYTF.

The gene calls are TRBV7-9 and TRBJ2-3, with D perhaps TRBD2 (5 bases). The V end was cut by 10 bases, the J end by 1 base, with 12 bases between. The CDR3 totals 13 residues. Germline loops: CDR1 SEHNR, CDR2 FQNEAQ (reference sequence). CDR3 sequence: CAINGERTDTQYF. CDR3 nucleotide sequence: TGTGCCATTAACGGGGAACGCACAGATACGCAGTATTTT.

V usage is TRBV11-3 and J usage is TRBJ1-1; D is unclear. V shed 5 bases and J shed 4 bases, with 20 bases lying between them. Germline V gives CDR1 SGHNT, CDR2 YENEEA. This CDR3 comprises 16 residues. In DNA form, the CDR3 reads TGTGCCAGCAGCCCCCGGGCCCCGGGTTGGTTCACTGAAGCTTTCTTT. Amino acids: CASSPRAPGWFTEAFF.

This clonotype was counted at least ten times. The J gene is TRBJ2-5, the V gene TRBV7-9; the D is unclear. The CDR3 sequence is 17 residues long. Deletions cut 5 bases from V and 0 bases from J, with 19 bases between. CDR1 SEHNR and CDR2 FQNEAQ come from the germline V gene (reference sequence). DNA of the CDR3: TGTGCCAGCAGCCCAGCCTTCAGCGAACGGTACCAAGAGACCCAGTACTTC. Its translation is CASSPAFSERYQETQYF.

Only a few counts were recorded for this clonotype. The chain employs TRBV24-1 and TRBJ2-5; TRBD1 or TRBD2 may be the D gene (5 bases each). The V gene's germline CDR1 is KGHDR and CDR2 SFDVKD. The CDR3 covers 15 residues. V was clipped by 0 bases and J by 5 bases, with 12 bases between them. CDR3 bases: TGTGCCACCAGTGATTTGTCATCGGGACGGGAGACCCAGTACTTC. The encoded protein is CATSDLSSGRETQYF.

This clonotype has more than one count but fewer than ten. CDR3 DNA: TGTGCCAGCAGCCCTAAAGGGAGCACAGATACGCAGTATTTT. Translated, it gives CASSPKGSTDTQYF. The chain couples TRBV12-3 or TRBV12-4 to TRBJ2-3; D gene ambiguous. There are 14 residues in the CDR3. With 6 bases removed from V and 0 bases from J, the gap between germline ends came to 10 bases.

In regard to this clonotype: One end of the junction varies from germline; a read error may be responsible. V and J are TRBV27 and TRBJ1-1, with D possibly TRBD1 on 5 matching bases. CDR1 is MNHEY, CDR2 SMNVEV, per germline (reference sequence). The CDR3 totals 13 residues. The CDR3 loop is CAGSWGGNTEAFF. The CDR3 DNA reads as TGTGCCGGCAGCTGGGGGGGGAACACTGAAGCTTTCTTT.

This clonotype showed up just a few times. The chain employs TRBV20-1 and TRBJ1-1; 7 nucleotides match TRBD1. Germline V gene sequence: CDR1 DFQATT, CDR2 SNEGSKA (reference sequence). The CDR3 runs to 15 residues. The ends lost 3 bases at V and 1 base at J; junction bases unmatched: 8. CDR3 region: CSASPDRTANTEAFF. Written as DNA, the CDR3 is TGCAGTGCTAGTCCGGACAGGACAGCGAACACTGAAGCTTTCTTT.

Many counts were recorded for this clonotype. The chain recombines TRBV7-2 with TRBJ2-3, with D hard to call. Per germline, CDR1 SGHTA and CDR2 FQGNSA. The CDR3 runs 14 residues. With 3 bases removed from V and 2 bases from J, the gap between germline ends came to 9 bases. The CDR3 reads CASSFSSLTDTQYF. The CDR3 nucleotides are TGTGCCAGCAGCTTCTCCAGTCTCACAGATACGCAGTATTTT. Supplemented by reference TRBV7-2 and TRBJ2-3, the full variable domain reads GAGVSQSPSNKVTEKGKDVELRCDPISGHTALYWYRQSLGQGLEFLIYFQGNSAPDKSGLPSDRFSAERTGGSVSTLTIQRTQQEDSAVYLCASSFSSLTDTQYFGPGTRLTVL.